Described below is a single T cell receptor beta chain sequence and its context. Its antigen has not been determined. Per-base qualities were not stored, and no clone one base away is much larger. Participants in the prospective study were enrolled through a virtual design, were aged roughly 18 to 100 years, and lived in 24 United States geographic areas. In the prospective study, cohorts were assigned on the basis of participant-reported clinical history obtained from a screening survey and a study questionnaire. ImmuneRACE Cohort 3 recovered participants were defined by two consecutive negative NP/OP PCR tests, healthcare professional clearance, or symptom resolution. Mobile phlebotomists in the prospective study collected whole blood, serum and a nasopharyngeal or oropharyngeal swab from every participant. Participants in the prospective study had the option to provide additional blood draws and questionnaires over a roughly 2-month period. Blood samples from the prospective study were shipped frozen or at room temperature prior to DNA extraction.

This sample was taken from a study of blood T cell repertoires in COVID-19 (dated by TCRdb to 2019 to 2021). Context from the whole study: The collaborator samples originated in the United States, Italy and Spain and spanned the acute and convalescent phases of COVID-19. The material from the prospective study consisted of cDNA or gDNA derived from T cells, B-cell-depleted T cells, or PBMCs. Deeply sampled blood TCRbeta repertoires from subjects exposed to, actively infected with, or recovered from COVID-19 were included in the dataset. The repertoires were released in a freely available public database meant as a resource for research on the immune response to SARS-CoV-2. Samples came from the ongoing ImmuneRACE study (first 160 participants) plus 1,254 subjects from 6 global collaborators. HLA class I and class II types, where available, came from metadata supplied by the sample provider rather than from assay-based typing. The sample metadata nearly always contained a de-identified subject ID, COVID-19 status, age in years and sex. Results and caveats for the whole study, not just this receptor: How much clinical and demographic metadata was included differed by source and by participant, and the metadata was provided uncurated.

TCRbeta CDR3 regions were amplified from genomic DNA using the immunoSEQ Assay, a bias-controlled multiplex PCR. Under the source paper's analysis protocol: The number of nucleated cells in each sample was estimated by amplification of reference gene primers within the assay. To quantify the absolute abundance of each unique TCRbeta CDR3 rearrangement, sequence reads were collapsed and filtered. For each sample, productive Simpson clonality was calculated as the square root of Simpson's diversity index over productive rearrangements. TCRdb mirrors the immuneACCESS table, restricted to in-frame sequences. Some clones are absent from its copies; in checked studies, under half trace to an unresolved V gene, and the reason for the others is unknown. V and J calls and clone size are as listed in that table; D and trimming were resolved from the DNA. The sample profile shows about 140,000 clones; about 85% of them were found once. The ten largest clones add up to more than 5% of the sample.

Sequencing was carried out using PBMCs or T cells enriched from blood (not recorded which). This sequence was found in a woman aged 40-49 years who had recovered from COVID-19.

In nucleotides, the sequence is TGCGCCAGCAGCTTACCCGACAGGGGAGGCAATGAGCAGTTCTTC. It encodes CASSLPDRGGNEQFF. The rearrangement combines TRBV5-1 with TRBJ2-1; the junction holds 8 bases that match TRBD1. V is cut back by 2 bases and J by 6 bases, with 7 bases in the junction unmatched. CDR1 and CDR2 are read off the germline V gene as SGHRS and YFSETQ. The CDR3 holds 15 amino acids from the cysteine to the phenylalanine. The only DNA kept is the CDR3, 45 bases in frame from the first base.